The clone carrying this T cell receptor (beta chain) was counted only a few times. Its antigen is still unknown. A universal primer site was incorporated via template switching, and the cDNA contained unique molecular identifiers. A single record per CDR3 protein comes from TCRdb applying MiXCR to the 5' RACE reads. Among 1.5 million to 2 million distinct CDR3 sequences, less than 40% were seen once, and the ten largest hold about 0.25%. This specimen belongs to a study of identical twins. This CDR3 is built from 14 residues. Looked up from germline, CDR1 is DFQATT and CDR2 is SNEGSKA (reference sequence). The V and J ends lost 2 bases and 3 bases respectively, with 11 bases between them. Healthy Caucasians were all of the donors. The study, taken as a whole, reports: Out-of-frame alpha sequences that twins shared showed excess low generation probability.

This TCR derives from a newborn girl in good health. This chain uses TRBV20-1 with TRBJ1-5; D uncertain. The sequenced sample consisted of cord blood. The CDR3 reads CSARRRQPNQPQHF. In DNA, the CDR3 is TGCAGTGCTAGAAGGCGGCAGCCCAATCAGCCCCAGCATTTT.